One TCR beta chain is described in this entry. Its matching antigen is unknown. Using immunoSEQ multiplex PCR, the repertoire was profiled, and TCRdb retains in-frame clones only, with some absent. The sample yields just over 2,000,000 clones, 85% to 95% seen once. This entry is derived from a study of shared clonotypes between healthy human individuals. The study, taken as a whole, reports: Unshared clonotypes carried lower generation probabilities than those common to all four donors. Clonotypes that were shared across a handful of donors made up around 5% of naive CD4 clonotypes.

Trimming shortened V by 11 bases and J by 9 bases, and 23 bases separated the two germline ends. CDR1 SNHLY and CDR2 FYNNEI come from the germline V gene. The CDR3 length is 14 residues. CD45RA+ naive and CD45RA-negative memory subsets were separated from CD4+ cells. The chain employs TRBV2 and TRBJ2-1; perhaps TRBD1 as D (7 bases). The sample was naive CD4+ T cells sorted from blood. Sample subset: CD45RA+ positively selected. The receptor's source is a young man in good health. The CDR3 region has the DNA TGTGCCCCAGGGGGGAGTAGTGTCTTCACTGAGCAGTTCTTC. Amino acid sequence: CAPGGSSVFTEQFF.